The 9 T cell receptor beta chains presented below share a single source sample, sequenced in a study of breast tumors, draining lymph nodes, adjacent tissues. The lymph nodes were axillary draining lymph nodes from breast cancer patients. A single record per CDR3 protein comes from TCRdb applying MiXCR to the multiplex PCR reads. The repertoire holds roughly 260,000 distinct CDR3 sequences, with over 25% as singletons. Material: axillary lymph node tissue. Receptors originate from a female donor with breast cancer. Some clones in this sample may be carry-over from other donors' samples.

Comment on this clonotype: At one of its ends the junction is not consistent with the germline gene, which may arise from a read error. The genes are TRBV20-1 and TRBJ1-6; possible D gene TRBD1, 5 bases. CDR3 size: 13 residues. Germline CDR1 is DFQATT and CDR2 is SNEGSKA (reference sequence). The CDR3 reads CGARDHTQAPLHF. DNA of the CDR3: TGCGGTGCTAGAGACCATACACAGGCACCCCTCCACTTT.

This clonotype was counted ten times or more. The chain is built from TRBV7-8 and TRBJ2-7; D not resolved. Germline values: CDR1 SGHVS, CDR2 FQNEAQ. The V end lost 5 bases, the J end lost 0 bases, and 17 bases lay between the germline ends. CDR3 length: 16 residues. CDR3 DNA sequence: TGTGCCAGCAGCGTGTCGCGCTCCTTTATCTCCTACGAGCAGTACTTC. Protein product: CASSVSRSFISYEQYF.

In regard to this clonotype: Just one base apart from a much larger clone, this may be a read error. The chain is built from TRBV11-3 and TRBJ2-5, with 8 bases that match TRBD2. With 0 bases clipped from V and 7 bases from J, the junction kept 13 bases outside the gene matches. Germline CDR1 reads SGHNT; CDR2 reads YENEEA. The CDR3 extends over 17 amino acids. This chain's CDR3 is CASSLDPGPAGVGTQYF. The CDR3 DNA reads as TGTGCCAGCAGCTTAGATCCCGGACCAGCGGGAGTAGGGACCCAGTACTTC.

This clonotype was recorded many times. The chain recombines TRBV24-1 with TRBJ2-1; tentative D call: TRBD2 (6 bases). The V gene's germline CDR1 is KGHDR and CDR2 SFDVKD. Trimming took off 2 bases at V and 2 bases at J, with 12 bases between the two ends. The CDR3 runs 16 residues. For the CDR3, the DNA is TGTGCCACCAGTGATTCGAGCGGGCCAACCTACAATGAGCAGTTCTTC. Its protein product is CATSDSSGPTYNEQFF.

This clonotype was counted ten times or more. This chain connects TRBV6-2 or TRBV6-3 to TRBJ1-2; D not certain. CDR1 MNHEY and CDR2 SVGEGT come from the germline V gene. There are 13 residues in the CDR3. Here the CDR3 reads CAPSPRVYSGYTF. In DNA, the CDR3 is TGTGCTCCTTCCCCGCGAGTTTACAGTGGCTACACCTTC.

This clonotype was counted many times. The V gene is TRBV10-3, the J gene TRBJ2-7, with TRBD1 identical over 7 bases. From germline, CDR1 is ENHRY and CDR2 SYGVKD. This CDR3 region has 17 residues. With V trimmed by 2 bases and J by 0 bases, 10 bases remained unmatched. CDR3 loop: CAISETLQGPSSYEQYF. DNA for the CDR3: TGTGCCATCAGTGAGACCCTACAGGGGCCGAGCTCCTACGAGCAGTACTTC.

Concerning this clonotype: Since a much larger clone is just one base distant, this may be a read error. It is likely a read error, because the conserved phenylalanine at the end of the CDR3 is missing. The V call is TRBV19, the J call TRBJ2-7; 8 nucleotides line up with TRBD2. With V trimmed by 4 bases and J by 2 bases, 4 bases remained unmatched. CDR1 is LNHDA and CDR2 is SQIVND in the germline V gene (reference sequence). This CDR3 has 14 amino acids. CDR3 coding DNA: TGTGCCAGTAGTAACCCGGGAGGGACCTACGAGCAGTACTCC. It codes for CASSNPGGTYEQYS.

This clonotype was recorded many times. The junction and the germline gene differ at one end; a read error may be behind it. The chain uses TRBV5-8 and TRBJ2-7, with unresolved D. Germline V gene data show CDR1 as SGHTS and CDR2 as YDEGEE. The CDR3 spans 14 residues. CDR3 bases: TGTGCCGTTTCCGTTGCGTCGGCTAACGTCGAGCGGTACTTC. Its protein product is CAVSVASANVERYF.

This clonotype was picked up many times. CDR3 sequence: CASSIDRLGLRANSYNSPLHF. CDR3 bases: TGTGCCAGTAGTATAGATCGGCTTGGGTTGAGGGCGAACTCCTATAATTCACCCCTCCACTTT. V is TRBV19 and J is TRBJ1-6; D gene uncertain. Germline CDR1 LNHDA, CDR2 SQIVND (reference sequence). This CDR3 region has 21 residues. Trimming took off 0 bases at V and 0 bases at J, with 21 bases between the two ends. Complete variable domain (other parts from reference TRBV19 and TRBJ1-6): DGGITQSPKYLFRKEGQNVTLSCEQNLNHDAMYWYRQDPGQGLRLIYYSQIVNDFQKGDIAEGYSVSREKKESFPLTVTSAQKNPTAFYLCASSIDRLGLRANSYNSPLHFGNGTRLTVT.